This TCR beta chain is drawn from a study of cytomegalovirus exposure and HLA in healthy donors (dated by TCRdb to about 2017). The study in broad terms: According to an earlier analysis of several hundred of the donors, about 170 million T cells yielded over 100 million unique TCR beta sequences and approximately 280 Gb of sequence data. Donor age, sex, ethnicity and CMV serostatus were compiled together with the repertoire data. A separate validation cohort of over a hundred different subjects was used in addition to the approximately 640-subject first cohort. The aim of the study was to test whether cataloging public T cell receptors could identify signatures of past pathogen exposure. Both class I and class II loci were covered by HLA typing, at four-digit resolution. Of the 300 to 500 genotyped donors, over 80% were placed in the genetic ancestry cluster associated with self-reported Caucasian donors. Typing coverage varied by locus: roughly 629-630 donors for A, B, C, DRB1 and DQB1; approximately 520 for DQA1; more than 600 for DPA1; approximately 450 for DPB1. Five DR-DQ haplotypes were treated as single units for association and clustering because of strong linkage in the cohort. An early release covering around 630 HLA-typed donors comprised approximately 290 gigabases of sequencing data and around 86 million unique TCR sequences. The study combined high-throughput TCR immunosequencing, statistical association of individual TCRs with disease status, and machine learning to predict cytomegalovirus infection status. The T cell repertoires of around 730 subjects were profiled by immunosequencing and related to cytomegalovirus serostatus. An earlier analysis of 587 of the donors applied high-throughput TCR beta sequencing to assess whether each TCR beta V gene segment acted as functional or pseudogenic. All discovery cohort repertoires had been generated using a single sequencing platform. A later analysis re-analyzed previously published TCR beta repertoires from 666 donors and added high-resolution HLA genotyping to study TCR occurrence patterns. Among 398 genotyped donors of the cohort, an average of roughly 240,000 unique TCR beta nucleotide sequences were sequenced per donor, roughly 20% of them non-productive. A later genetic analysis took genome-wide SNP genotypes for about three fifths of the 666 donors and used that subset as a discovery cohort. Rather than drawing on any new phenotypic data, the later analysis identified candidate immune exposures from TCR beta sequences and the way those sequences occurred across donors.

Details on this clone: This receptor's antigen is unknown. Base qualities are not recorded, but no much larger clone differs from it by a single base.

What the research found in general, with its limitations: Specific HLA alleles were associated with 16,951 TCR beta sequences at a false discovery rate of 0.05 in a later analysis. It was suggested by the authors that the approach could potentially be generalized to other disease states and immunological phenotypes. A later genetic analysis associated a missense DCLRE1C variant with V-gene and J-gene trimming of TCR beta chains, and an independent cohort replicated the association. The classifier was reported to diagnose cytomegalovirus status with high specificity and sensitivity in both the original cohort and the validation cohort. When HLA alleles, especially DR and DQ, strongly co-occurred, TCR associations were difficult to assign to individual alleles. According to a later analysis, TCR association rates differed among HLA loci, with DRB1 alleles showing the most associated TCRs and HLA-C alleles showing the fewest. Roughly uniform sequencing depth across donors was assumed in presence/absence analyses, although this assumption may not hold. A further reported finding was that TCR beta sequences accurately predicted the HLA-A and HLA-B alleles for most subjects in the first cohort. The cohort was sequenced for TCR beta chains only, and without alpha or paired-chain data the features that could be detected were limited. Because counts were too low, seventeen rarely observed V segments, including chromosome 9 orphons, were left out of the earlier analysis of about 620 of the donors. HLA typing was unavailable for some donors at each locus, so association tests used only the typed subset. Broadly in line with IMGT annotations, most TCR beta V segments showed up in productive rearrangements about 87% or about 30% of the time in an earlier analysis of some 590 of the donors. In vitro tests confirmed that a few of the cytomegalovirus-associated TCR beta chains recognize cytomegalovirus antigens. For the cohort, immune exposure information was limited to CMV serostatus. Most TCR sequences were observed very rarely across donors, whereas some public TCRs were present in many individuals. According to a later genetic analysis, donors in an Asian-associated ancestry cluster had fewer N-insertions in productive TCRs than the roughly 700-donor mean. In a later analysis, most CMV-associated TCR beta chains were found to appear HLA-restricted, with HLA associations seemingly driven largely by CMV exposure. A later analysis reported that several top co-occurrence clusters appeared linked to parvovirus B19, influenza, CMV and Epstein-Barr virus. In the study, around 150 TCR beta chains were listed as associated with cytomegalovirus. A cluster of highly shared sequence variants was judged likely to be a technical artifact of the sequencing pipeline. Linkage disequilibrium might explain the correlated functional status among segregating V segments, but an unknown experimental factor could not be excluded. In a later analysis, HLA-associated TCR beta chains showed more clonal expansion and lower generation probabilities than non-associated chains that were equally common.

In total, around 600 healthy bone marrow donors made up the cohort. At the time of sampling, all cohort members were nominally healthy, though unrecorded immune exposures were likely present. The donor tested CMV seronegative, placing the donor among the roughly 340 seronegative members of the cohort. Each donor provided a peripheral blood sample, and peripheral blood mononuclear cells were used for TCR beta sequencing. Genomic DNA extraction from the blood cell samples was performed with the Qiagen DNeasy Blood Extraction Kit. Libraries were prepared through the immunoSEQ multiplex PCR assay. The multiplex PCR relied on a mix of 60 forward primers for TCR Vbeta segments and 13 reverse primers for TCR Jbeta segments. Amplification of the CDR3 region of rearranged TCR beta genes was performed with a multiplex PCR assay on genomic DNA. The amplified TCR beta libraries were sequenced on the Illumina HiSeq System as 87-base-pair reads. In the paper's pipeline: Across the 500 to 750 repertoires, a later analysis counted approximately 83 million unique TCR beta chains, around 11 million of which were shared by at least two donors. A nearest-neighbor algorithm error-corrected the raw reads and collapsed the reads into unique sequences, merging closely related sequences to remove PCR and sequencing errors. CDR3 sequences were aligned to IMGT reference sequences to assign V, D and J gene segments. Each retained sequence needed at least a six-nucleotide match to both a V gene segment and a J gene segment. A rearrangement counted as productive if the CDR3 had no stop codons and remained in frame with V and J, and every other rearrangement counted as non-productive. CDR3 was defined according to IMGT convention as the region running from the second conserved V-encoded cysteine to the conserved J-encoded phenylalanine. In an earlier analysis of roughly 610 of the donors, sequences lacking an unambiguous match to a single V gene segment were excluded. An earlier analysis of 587 of the donors classified V segments as functional when productive rearrangements were above 56.7% and as segregating when the standard deviation between donors was above 5%. A statistical classification framework was built for diagnosing cytomegalovirus status from the catalog of TCR beta chain sequences. In a later analysis, TCR nucleotide sequences were compared against IMGT/GENE-DB human TR gene sequences so that V and J genes could be assigned. A later analysis assigned CDR3 sequences and most-parsimonious VDJ recombination scenarios with the TCRdist pipeline. In a later analysis, every TCR beta chain was defined by the combination of its CDR3 amino acid sequence and its V-gene family, and reads without a unique V-gene family were dropped. In a later analysis, approximately 590 highly shared, low-generation-probability nucleotide sequences were removed to address suspected cross-contamination and a sequencing artifact. A later analysis calculated a clonal expansion index for each public chain from normalized within-repertoire ranks of inferred template counts. A later analysis computed generation probabilities with a VDJ recombination model fitted to out-of-frame rearrangements, and checked the results against IGoR. A later analysis scored TCR-TCR, TCR-HLA and TCR-CMV co-occurrence with hypergeometric tests, applying a repertoire-size bias correction to TCR pairs. In a later analysis, false discovery rates were estimated by permuting HLA or CMV assignments 20 times. In a later analysis, co-occurring TCRs were grouped using DBSCAN, with TCRdist sequence similarity added in when clustering inside HLA-allele-positive subsets. Co-occurrence clustering excluded repertoires with fewer than 30,000 or more than 120,000 public chains, plus five with anomalous nucleotide sharing. The clones in this table, taken by TCRdb from immuneACCESS, are in-frame only. Not every clone is retained; where verified, under half of the shortfall comes from an unresolved V gene, and the cause of the rest is unknown. V and J calls and clone size come straight from that table; D and trimming were deduced from the DNA. The sample data list 100,000 to 150,000 clones, and more than 70% of these were observed just once. The top ten constitute 0.85% to 1.4% of the sample.

This TCR came from a male donor in good health and CMV-seronegative. The sequenced material came from PBMCs.

This receptor has the CDR3 CASSEYGLQPQHF. DNA sequence: TGTGCCAGCAGTGAATATGGACTTCAGCCCCAGCATTTT. The chain joins TRBV2 to TRBJ1-5, with the D gene uncertain. From cysteine to phenylalanine, the CDR3 is 13 amino acids long. Left in the record is the CDR3 DNA by itself, 39 bases read in frame from the first base. Reading the germline V gene gives CDR1 SNHLY and CDR2 FYNNEI. Cut back by 2 bases and 6 bases, the V and J ends lie 8 bases apart.